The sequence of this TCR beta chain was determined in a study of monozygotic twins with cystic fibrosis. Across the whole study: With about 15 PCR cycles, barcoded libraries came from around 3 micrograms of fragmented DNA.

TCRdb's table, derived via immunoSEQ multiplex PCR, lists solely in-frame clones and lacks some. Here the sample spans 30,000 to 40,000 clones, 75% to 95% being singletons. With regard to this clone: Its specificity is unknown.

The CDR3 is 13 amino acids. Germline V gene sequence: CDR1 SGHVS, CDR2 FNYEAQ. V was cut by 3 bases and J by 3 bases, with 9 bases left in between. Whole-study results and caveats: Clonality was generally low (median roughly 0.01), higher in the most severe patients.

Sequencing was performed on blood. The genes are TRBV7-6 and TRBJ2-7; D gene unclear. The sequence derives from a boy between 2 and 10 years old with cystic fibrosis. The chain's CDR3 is CASSFDTVYEQYF. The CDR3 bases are TGTGCCAGCAGCTTCGACACTGTCTACGAGCAGTACTTC.